This T cell receptor (beta chain) was obtained from a study of cytomegalovirus exposure and HLA in healthy donors. The CDR3 sequence is 16 residues long. J lost 8 bases, V lost 4 bases, and 10 bases had no gene match. In germline, CDR1 is SGDLS, CDR2 YYNGEE. Primers: 60 Vbeta forward and 13 Jbeta reverse. Using immunoSEQ multiplex PCR, the repertoire was profiled, and TCRdb retains in-frame clones only, with some absent. Here the sample spans about 120,000 clones, 50% to 65% being singletons. The donors gave bone marrow, and they were healthy. The source is a woman aged 40 to 50 in good health and CMV-seropositive. The J gene is TRBJ2-1, the V gene TRBV9; 12 bases align to TRBD2. Sample: PBMCs. The CDR3 protein is CASSLRLAGVNDEQFF. The CDR3 region has the DNA TGTGCCAGCAGCCTTAGACTAGCGGGGGTGAACGATGAGCAGTTCTTC.